A single sample is the source of the 16 T cell receptor beta chains below, sequenced in a study of cytomegalovirus exposure and HLA in healthy donors. Amplification used 60 Vbeta primers and 13 Jbeta primers. Sequencing used immunoSEQ multiplex PCR; TCRdb keeps in-frame clones, though not all of them. The sample has around 20,000 clones; 84% are singletons. The source material was PBMCs. The receptor set was obtained from a human donor in good health.

This chain connects TRBV30 to TRBJ2-1; D ambiguous. The germline V gene has CDR1 GTSNPN and CDR2 SVGIG (reference sequence). The CDR3 has 12 amino acids. The V gene lost 0 bases and the J gene lost 11 bases, with 11 bases spanning the gap. DNA of the CDR3: TGTGCCTGGAGTGTTATAGAGATGAAGCAGTTCTTC. Translation: CAWSVIEMKQFF.

The V call is TRBV7-9, the J call TRBJ2-7; a weak D match, TRBD1 (6 bases). The ends were cut back, 5 bases at V and 2 bases at J, with 13 bases in the middle. Germline-derived CDR1 and CDR2 are SEHNR and FQNEAQ (reference sequence). The CDR3 is 14 residues long. Written as DNA, the CDR3 is TGTGCCAGCAGCCTACCAGGGGTTCCCTACGAGCAGTACTTC. Amino acid sequence: CASSLPGVPYEQYF.

This clone was seen a few times. The chain links TRBV4-3 to TRBJ1-4; D unclear. V dropped 4 bases and J dropped 6 bases, with 21 bases sitting between them. The CDR3 sequence is 17 residues long. Germline CDR1 is LGHNA and CDR2 is YSLEER. In DNA form, the CDR3 reads TGCGCCAGCAGCCCCTTATGGGAGGGAGGATCGGATGAAAAACTGTTTTTT. This codes for CASSPLWEGGSDEKLFF.

This clone turned up a few times. The CDR3: CASTSGRLTSGVYNEQFF. Written as DNA, the CDR3 is TGCGCCAGCACCTCAGGAAGGTTGACTAGCGGTGTTTACAATGAGCAGTTCTTC. The chain uses TRBV5-1 and TRBJ2-1; 9 bases agree with TRBD2. V was clipped by 6 bases and J by 4 bases; unmatched bases: 17. In germline, CDR1 is SGHRS, CDR2 YFSETQ. This CDR3 has 18 amino acids. Complete variable domain (other parts from reference TRBV5-1 and TRBJ2-1): KAGVTQTPRYLIKTRGQQVTLSCSPISGHRSVSWYQQTPGQGLQFLFEYFSETQRNKGNFPGRFSGRQFSNSRSEMNVSTLELGDSALYLCASTSGRLTSGVYNEQFFGPGTRLTVL.

This rearrangement joins TRBV4-1 to TRBJ2-6; D remains unclear. The germline gives CDR1 MGHRA, CDR2 YSYEKL. V shed 8 bases and J shed 0 bases, with 11 bases lying between them. This CDR3 comprises 15 residues. In DNA, the CDR3 is TGCGCCAGCGCCGTTACGAGCTCTGGGGCCAACGTCCTGACTTTC. Its translation: CASAVTSSGANVLTF.

In its sample, this clone was seen once. The chain is built from TRBV6-5 and TRBJ2-7, with TRBD2 matching over 7 bases. Germline CDR1 and CDR2: MNHEY and SVGAGI. This CDR3 is 15 amino acids long. The V and J ends lost 4 bases and 3 bases, in that order; junction bases with no gene match: 9. CDR3 DNA: TGTGCCAGCAGTTCCCCGGGAGGCAGGAGCTACGAGCAGTACTTC. It is translated as CASSSPGGRSYEQYF.

This clone showed up just a few times. This rearrangement joins TRBV29-1 to TRBJ1-1, with D uncertain. V dropped 5 bases and J dropped 3 bases, with 7 bases sitting between them. This CDR3 has 11 amino acids. From germline, CDR1 is SQVTM and CDR2 ANQGSEA. CDR3 sequence (DNA): TGCAGCGTTCGGGTGGACACTGAAGCTTTCTTT. This encodes CSVRVDTEAFF.

This chain uses TRBV29-1 with TRBJ1-4; possible D gene TRBD1, 6 bases. The CDR3 consists of 13 residues. Germline-derived CDR1 and CDR2 are SQVTM and ANQGSEA. The V and J ends lost 7 bases and 2 bases respectively, with 11 bases between them. The CDR3 region is CSAAGVTNEKLFF. CDR3 coding DNA: TGCAGCGCTGCAGGGGTGACTAATGAAAAACTGTTTTTT.

The count of this clone is one. This chain uses TRBV2 with TRBJ2-5; 14 bases line up with TRBD2. Germline lookup yields CDR1 SNHLY and CDR2 FYNNEI. The CDR3 consists of 19 residues. With 6 bases clipped from V and 5 bases from J, the junction kept 17 bases outside the gene matches. CDR3 coding DNA: TGTGCCAGCAGCGATGGGACTAGCGGGGGCCTGGATGGGTGGGAGACCCAGTACTTC. Translation gives CASSDGTSGGLDGWETQYF.

The V and J genes are TRBV18 and TRBJ1-2; TRBD1 agrees at 8 bases. Germline V gene data show CDR1 as KGHSH and CDR2 as LQKENI. The CDR3 has 16 residues. V lost 3 bases, J lost 3 bases, and 9 bases stayed unmatched. The CDR3 here is CASSPRTGLMDYGYTF. The CDR3 coding sequence is TGTGCCAGCTCACCGCGGACAGGGCTCATGGACTATGGCTACACCTTC.

V usage is TRBV28 and J usage is TRBJ2-3; D gene unclear. This CDR3 has 15 residues. V lost 5 bases, J lost 0 bases, and 12 bases lay in between. Germline V gene sequence: CDR1 MDHEN, CDR2 SYDVKM. The DNA of the CDR3 is TGTGCCAGCAGTAGAAGCCACCTGAGCACAGATACGCAGTATTTT. Its translation is CASSRSHLSTDTQYF. The full variable domain, its missing parts supplied by reference TRBV28 and TRBJ2-3, is DVKVTQSSRYLVKRTGEKVFLECVQDMDHENMFWYRQDPGLGLRLIYFSYDVKMKEKGDIPEGYSVSREKKERFSLILESASTNQTSMYLCASSRSHLSTDTQYFGPGTRLTVL.

The rearrangement uses TRBV7-2 and TRBJ2-1; D ambiguous. There are 14 residues in the CDR3. Trimming cost V 1 base and J 5 bases, with 9 bases left between them. CDR1 is SGHTA and CDR2 is FQGNSA in the germline V gene. The CDR3 sequence is CASSLDGLNNEQFF. CDR3 nucleotide sequence: TGTGCCAGCAGCTTAGACGGGTTAAACAATGAGCAGTTCTTC.

In this sample, this clone turned up once. The gene calls are TRBV9 and TRBJ2-3, with D perhaps matching TRBD2 (6 bases). The CDR3 is made up of 15 amino acids. V was clipped by 0 bases and J by 3 bases, with 11 bases between them. Germline V CDR1 and CDR2: SGDLS, YYNGEE. CDR3 in DNA: TGTGCCAGCAGCGTAGCTCGGCGGGGTACAGATACGCAGTATTTT. Its protein product is CASSVARRGTDTQYF.

The chain recombines TRBV7-2 with TRBJ2-1; possible D gene TRBD1, 5 bases. The CDR3 length is 16 residues. V was trimmed by 3 bases and J by 4 bases, leaving 16 bases between them. Germline V gives CDR1 SGHTA, CDR2 FQGNSA. CDR3 region: CASSFKEIGVYNEQFF. The CDR3 bases are TGTGCCAGCAGCTTCAAAGAGATAGGGGTTTACAATGAGCAGTTCTTC.

DNA for the CDR3: TGTGCCAGCCGAGGACAGGCGAGCTATGGCTACACCTTC. This translates into CASRGQASYGYTF. This chain connects TRBV14 to TRBJ1-2, with 7 bases aligning to TRBD1. The CDR3 spans 13 residues. Germline CDR1 is SGHDN and CDR2 is FVKESK. After removal of 8 bases from V and 4 bases from J, the junction contained 7 bases not matched to a gene.

The chain has TRBV6-1 and TRBJ2-1, with a weak D call TRBD2 (6 bases). The germline gives CDR1 MNHNS, CDR2 SASEGT. V lost 1 base and J lost 4, with 11 bases in between. The CDR3 length is 15 residues. CDR3 protein: CASSEVGGRYNEQFF. CDR3 nucleotide sequence: TGTGCCAGCAGTGAAGTGGGGGGACGGTACAATGAGCAGTTCTTC.